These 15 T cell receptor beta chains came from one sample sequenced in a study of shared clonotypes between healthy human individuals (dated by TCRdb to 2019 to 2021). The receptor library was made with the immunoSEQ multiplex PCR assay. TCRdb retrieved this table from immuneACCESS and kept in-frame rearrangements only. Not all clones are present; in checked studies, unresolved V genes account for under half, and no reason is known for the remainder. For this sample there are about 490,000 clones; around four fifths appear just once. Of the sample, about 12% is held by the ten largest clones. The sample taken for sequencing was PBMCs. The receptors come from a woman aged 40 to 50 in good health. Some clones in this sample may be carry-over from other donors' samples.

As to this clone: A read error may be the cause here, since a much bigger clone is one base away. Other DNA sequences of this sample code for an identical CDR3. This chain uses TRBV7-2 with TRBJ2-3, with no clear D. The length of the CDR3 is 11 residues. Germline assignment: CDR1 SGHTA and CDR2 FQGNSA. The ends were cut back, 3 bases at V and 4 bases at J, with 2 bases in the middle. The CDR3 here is CASSFSDTQYF. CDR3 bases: TGTGCCAGCAGCTTTTCAGATACGCAGTATTTT.

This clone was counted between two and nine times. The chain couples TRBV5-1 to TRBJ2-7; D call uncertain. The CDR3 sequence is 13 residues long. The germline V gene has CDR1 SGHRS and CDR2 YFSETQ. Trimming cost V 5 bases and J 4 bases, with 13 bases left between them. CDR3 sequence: CASRDQPEYEQYF. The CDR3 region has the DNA TGCGCCAGCAGAGACCAGCCAGAATACGAGCAGTACTTC.

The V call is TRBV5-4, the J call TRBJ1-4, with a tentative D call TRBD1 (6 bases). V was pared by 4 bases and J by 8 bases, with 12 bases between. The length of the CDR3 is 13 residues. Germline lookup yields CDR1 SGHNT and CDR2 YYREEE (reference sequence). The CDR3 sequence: CASSVQGGEKLFF. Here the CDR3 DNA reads TGTGCCAGCAGCGTACAGGGAGGGGAAAAACTGTTTTTT.

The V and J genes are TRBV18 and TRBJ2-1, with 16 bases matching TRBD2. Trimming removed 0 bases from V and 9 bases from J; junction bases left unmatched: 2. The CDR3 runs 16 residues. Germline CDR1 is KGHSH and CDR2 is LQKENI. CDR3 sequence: CASSPPGLAGGGEQFF. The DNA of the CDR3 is TGTGCCAGCTCACCACCGGGACTAGCGGGAGGGGGTGAGCAGTTCTTC.

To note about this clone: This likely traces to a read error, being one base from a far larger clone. This CDR3 reads CASSLGTEGAVGGYTF. The DNA of the CDR3 is TGTGCCAGCAGTTTGGGGACAGAGGGCGCAGTAGGGGGCTACACCTTC. The chain employs TRBV27 and TRBJ1-2, with 7 bases identical to TRBD1. CDR1 is MNHEY, CDR2 SMNVEV, per germline (reference sequence). CDR3 length: 16 residues. Germline trimming cut 3 bases from V and 8 bases from J; bases unmatched to any gene: 15.

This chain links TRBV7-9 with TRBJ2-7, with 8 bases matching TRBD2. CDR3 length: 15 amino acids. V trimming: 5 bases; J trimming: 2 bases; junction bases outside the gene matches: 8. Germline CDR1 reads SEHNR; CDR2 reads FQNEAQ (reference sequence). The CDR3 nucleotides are TGTGCCAGCAGCCCGGGACTAGGGTTCCCCTACGAGCAGTACTTC. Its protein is CASSPGLGFPYEQYF.

The CDR3 DNA reads TGTGCCAGCTCACCACCGGGCGAGGGAAGCTATGGCTACACCTTC. Residues: CASSPPGEGSYGYTF. The rearrangement links TRBV18 to TRBJ1-2; D remains ambiguous. This CDR3 is built from 15 residues. Germline CDR1 KGHSH, CDR2 LQKENI. Deletions cut 0 bases from V and 4 bases from J, with 12 bases between.

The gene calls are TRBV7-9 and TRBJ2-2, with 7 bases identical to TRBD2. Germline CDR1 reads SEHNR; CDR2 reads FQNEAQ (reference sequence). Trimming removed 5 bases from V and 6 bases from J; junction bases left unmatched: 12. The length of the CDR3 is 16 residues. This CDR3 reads CASSPTGGRAPGELFF. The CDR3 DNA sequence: TGTGCCAGCAGCCCCACCGGCGGGAGAGCCCCCGGGGAGCTGTTTTTT.

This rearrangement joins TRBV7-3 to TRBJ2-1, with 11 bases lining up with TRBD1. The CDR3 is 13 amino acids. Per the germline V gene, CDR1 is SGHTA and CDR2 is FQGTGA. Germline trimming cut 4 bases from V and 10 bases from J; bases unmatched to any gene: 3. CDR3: CASSSGQGEEQFF. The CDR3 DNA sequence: TGTGCCAGCAGCTCGGGACAGGGGGAAGAGCAGTTCTTC.

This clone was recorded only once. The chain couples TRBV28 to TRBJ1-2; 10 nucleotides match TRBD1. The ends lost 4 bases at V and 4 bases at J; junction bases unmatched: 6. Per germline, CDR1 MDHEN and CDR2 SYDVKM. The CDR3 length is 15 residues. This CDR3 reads CASSSGTGVPYGYTF. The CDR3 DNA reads TGTGCCAGCAGTTCCGGGACAGGGGTTCCCTATGGCTACACCTTC.

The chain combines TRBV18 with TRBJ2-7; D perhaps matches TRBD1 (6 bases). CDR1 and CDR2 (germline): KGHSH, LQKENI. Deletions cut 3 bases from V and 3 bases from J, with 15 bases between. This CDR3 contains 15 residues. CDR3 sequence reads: CASSPSQGRGYEQYF. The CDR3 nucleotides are TGTGCCAGCTCACCGAGCCAGGGCAGGGGCTACGAGCAGTACTTC. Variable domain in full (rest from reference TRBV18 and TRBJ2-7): NAGVMQNPRHLVRRRGQEARLRCSPMKGHSHVYWYRQLPEEGLKFMVYLQKENIIDESGMPKERFSAEFPKEGPSILRIQQVVRGDSAAYFCASSPSQGRGYEQYFGPGTRLTVT.

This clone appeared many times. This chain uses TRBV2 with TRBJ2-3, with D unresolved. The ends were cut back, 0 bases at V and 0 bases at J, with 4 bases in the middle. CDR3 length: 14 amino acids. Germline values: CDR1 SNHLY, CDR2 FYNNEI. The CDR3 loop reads CASSEATSTDTQYF. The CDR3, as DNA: TGTGCCAGCAGTGAAGCGACTAGCACAGATACGCAGTATTTT.

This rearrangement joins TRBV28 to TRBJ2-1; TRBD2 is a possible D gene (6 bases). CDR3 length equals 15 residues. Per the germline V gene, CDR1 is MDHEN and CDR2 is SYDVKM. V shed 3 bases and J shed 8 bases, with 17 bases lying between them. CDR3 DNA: TGTGCCAGCAGTTTCCGGGGGAGAAGGAGGGATGAGCAGTTCTTC. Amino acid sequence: CASSFRGRRRDEQFF.

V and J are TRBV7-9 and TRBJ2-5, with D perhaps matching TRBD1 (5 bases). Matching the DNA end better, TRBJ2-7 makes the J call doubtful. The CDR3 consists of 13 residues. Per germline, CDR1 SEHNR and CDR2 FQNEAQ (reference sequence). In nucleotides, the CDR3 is TGTGCCAGCAGCATCGACAGCGTCTACGAGCAGTACTTC. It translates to CASSIDSVYEQYF.

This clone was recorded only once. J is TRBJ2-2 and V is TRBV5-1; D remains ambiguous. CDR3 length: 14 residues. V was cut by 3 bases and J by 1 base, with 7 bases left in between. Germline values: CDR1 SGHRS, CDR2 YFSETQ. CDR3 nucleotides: TGCGCCAGCAGCTATTACAAGAACACCGGGGAGCTGTTTTTT. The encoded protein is CASSYYKNTGELFF.